This T cell receptor (beta chain) was found in a study of human T cells and chemical hapten exposure. Time point noted: pre-sensitization, week 0. Treatment specified: therapeutic diphenylcyclopropenone sensitization with weekly scalp DPC. The CDR3 has 16 residues. Trimming pared 2 bases from V and 5 bases from J, leaving 15 bases between. The germline CDR1 and CDR2 sequences are SGHNT and YENEEA. Each CDR3 protein gets one entry after TCRdb re-called the RACE reads with MiXCR. In the table there are about 180,000 distinct CDR3 sequences, around 30% of which are singletons. This specimen consisted of whole blood, obtained in connection with sensitization to the hapten diphenylcyclopropenone (DPC). The TCR was taken from a woman between 25 and 40 years old with alopecia areata. Some clones in this sample may be carry-over from other donors' samples. The rearrangement uses TRBV11-3 and TRBJ2-2; D gene uncertain. CDR3 sequence reads: CASSLLPGSTTGELFF. The CDR3 nucleotides read TGTGCCAGCAGCTTACTTCCTGGCAGTACGACCGGGGAGCTGTTTTTT.